This T cell receptor beta chain was identified during a study of CD8+ T cells in alopecia areata. Study-level results: There were many expanded lesional clones persisting in scalp and blood during tofacitinib. When scalp samples are sequenced, resident alphabeta T cells of normal skin are also captured. Affected lesional scalp, above all in alopecia totalis/universalis, was more clonal than normal scalp.

This sample's treatment: oral pan-JAK inhibitor, 5-10 mg twice daily. The germline CDR1 and CDR2 sequences are SGHVS and FQNEAQ. Trimming pared 3 bases from V and 8 bases from J, leaving 8 bases between. The CDR3 extends over 12 amino acids. Remarks on this clone: Its cognate antigen is unknown.

The authors extracted RNA and reverse transcribed it into cDNA as the sequencing template. The data were produced by immunoSEQ multiplex PCR, yet TCRdb's version contains in-frame clones alone and is incomplete. Among 110,000 to 150,000 clones, less than 70% were seen once, and the ten largest hold 15% to 20%. The rearrangement links TRBV7-8 to TRBJ2-1, with TRBD2 as a possible D gene (5 bases). The TCR originated in a human donor with alopecia areata. The source material was CD8+ T cells sorted from blood, sampled at week 4, from a patient treated with tofacitinib. CDR3 bases: TGTGCCAGCAGCTTGAGGGTACATGAGCAGTTCTTC. It encodes CASSLRVHEQFF.